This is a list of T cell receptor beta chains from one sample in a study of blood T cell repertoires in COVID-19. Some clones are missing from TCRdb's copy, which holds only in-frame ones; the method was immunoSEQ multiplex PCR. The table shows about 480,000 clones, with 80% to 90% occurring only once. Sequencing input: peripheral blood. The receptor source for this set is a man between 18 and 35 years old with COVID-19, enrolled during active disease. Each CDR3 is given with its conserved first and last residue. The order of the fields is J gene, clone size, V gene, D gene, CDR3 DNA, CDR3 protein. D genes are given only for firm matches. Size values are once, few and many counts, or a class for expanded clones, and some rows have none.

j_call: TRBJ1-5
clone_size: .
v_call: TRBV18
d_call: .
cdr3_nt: TGTGCCAGCTCACCGAGGGGTGTCGGAGGGAATCAGCCCCAGCATTTT
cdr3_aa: CASSPRGVGGNQPQHF

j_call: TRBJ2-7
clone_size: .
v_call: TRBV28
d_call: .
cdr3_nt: TGTGCCAGCAGGACGACAGGATACGAGCAGTACTTC
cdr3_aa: CASRTTGYEQYF

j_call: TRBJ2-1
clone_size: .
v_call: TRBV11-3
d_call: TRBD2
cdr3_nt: TGTGCCAGCAGCTTAGAGGCTAGCGGGTTTGAGCAGTTCTTC
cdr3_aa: CASSLEASGFEQFF

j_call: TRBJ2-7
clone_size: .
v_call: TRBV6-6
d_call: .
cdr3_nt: TGTGCCAGCAGTTACTCTGGCGGTCCCTACGAGCAGTACTTC
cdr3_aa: CASSYSGGPYEQYF

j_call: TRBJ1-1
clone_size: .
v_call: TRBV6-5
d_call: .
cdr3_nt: TGTGCCAGCAGTCCCACTCCCCGGACGGGGGCTTTCTTT
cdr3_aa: CASSPTPRTGAFF

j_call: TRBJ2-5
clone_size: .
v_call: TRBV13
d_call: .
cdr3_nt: TGTGCCAGCGCCTTCGGAAAGGGGCAGCAAGAGACCCAGTACTTC
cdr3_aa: CASAFGKGQQETQYF

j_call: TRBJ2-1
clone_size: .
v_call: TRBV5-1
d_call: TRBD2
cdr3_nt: TGCGCCAGCAGCTTGGTAGGGGGACTAGCGGACAATGAGCAGTTCTTC
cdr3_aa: CASSLVGGLADNEQFF

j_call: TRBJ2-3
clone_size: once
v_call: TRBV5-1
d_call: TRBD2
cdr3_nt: TGCGCCAGCAGCCCGGGGCGGGGGGCCGCCGGCACAGATACGCAGTATTTT
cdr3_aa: CASSPGRGAAGTDTQYF

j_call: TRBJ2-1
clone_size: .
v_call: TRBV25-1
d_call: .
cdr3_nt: TGTGCCAGCAGTGATTTTAAGGGGGGGTATAGTGAGCAGTTCTTC
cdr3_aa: CASSDFKGGYSEQFF

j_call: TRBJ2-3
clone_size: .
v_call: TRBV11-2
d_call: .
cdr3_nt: TGTGCCAGCAGCCCCGGGGTCGCAGATACGCAGTATTTT
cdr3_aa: CASSPGVADTQYF

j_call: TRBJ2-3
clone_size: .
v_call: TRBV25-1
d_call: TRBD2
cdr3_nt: TGTGCCAGCAGTTATGGGGAGGGCGTCACAGATACGCAGTATTTT
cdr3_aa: CASSYGEGVTDTQYF

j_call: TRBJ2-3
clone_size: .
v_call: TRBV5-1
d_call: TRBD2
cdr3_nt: TGCGCCAGCAGCTGGACTAGCGGGGGACAAGATACGCAGTATTTT
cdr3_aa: CASSWTSGGQDTQYF

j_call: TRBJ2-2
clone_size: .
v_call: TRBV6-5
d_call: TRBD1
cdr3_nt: TGTGCCAGCAGACTCGACAGGGGAAGCACCGGGGAGCTGTTTTTT
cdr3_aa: CASRLDRGSTGELFF

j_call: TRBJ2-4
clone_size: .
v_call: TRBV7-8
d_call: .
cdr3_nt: TGTGCCAGCAGCCCCGCAGACACGTCCGCCATTCAGTACTTC
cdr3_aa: CASSPADTSAIQYF

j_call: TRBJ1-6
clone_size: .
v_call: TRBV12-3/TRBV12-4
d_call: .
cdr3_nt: TGTGCCAGCAGTCTTTATCAGGATTCACCCCTCCACTTT
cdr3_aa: CASSLYQDSPLHF

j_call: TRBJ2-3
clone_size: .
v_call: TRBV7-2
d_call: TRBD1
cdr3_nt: TGTGTCAGCAGCTGGGACAGGCGGCGCACAGATACGCAGTATTTT
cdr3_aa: CVSSWDRRRTDTQYF

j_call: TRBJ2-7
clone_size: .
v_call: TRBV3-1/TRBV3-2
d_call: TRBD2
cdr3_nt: TGTGCCAGCAGCAAACTGCGGGGGAAAAACTACGAGCAGTACTTC
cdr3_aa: CASSKLRGKNYEQYF

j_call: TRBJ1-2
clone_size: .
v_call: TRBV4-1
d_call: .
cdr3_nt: TGCGCCAGCAGCCAAGAATTGGCAGTGAACTATGGCTACACCTTC
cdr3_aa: CASSQELAVNYGYTF

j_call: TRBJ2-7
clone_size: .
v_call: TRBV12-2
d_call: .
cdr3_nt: TGTGCAAGTCGCTTGAGCGGGGGGGACTACGAGCAGTACTTC
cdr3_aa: CASRLSGGDYEQYF

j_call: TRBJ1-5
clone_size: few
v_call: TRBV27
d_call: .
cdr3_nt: TGTGCCAGCAGCTGGGGGGGGGTCGGCAATCAGCCCCAGCATTTT
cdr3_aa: CASSWGGVGNQPQHF

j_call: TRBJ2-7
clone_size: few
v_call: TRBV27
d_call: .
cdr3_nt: TGTGCCAGCAGTTTAGGGAGAGCCTACGAGCAGTACTTC
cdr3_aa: CASSLGRAYEQYF

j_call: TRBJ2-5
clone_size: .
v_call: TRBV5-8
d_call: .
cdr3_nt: TGTGCCAGCAGCCAAGGGCAGGGAACCTCACAAGAGACCCAGTACTTC
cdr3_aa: CASSQGQGTSQETQYF

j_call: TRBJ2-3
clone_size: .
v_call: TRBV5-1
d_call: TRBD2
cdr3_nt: TGCGCCAGCAGCGAAGGACTAGTGAGCACAGATACGCAGTATTTT
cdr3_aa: CASSEGLVSTDTQYF

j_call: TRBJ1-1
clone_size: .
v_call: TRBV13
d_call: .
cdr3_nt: TGTGCCAGCAGGCCCCCGAACAGGAACACTGAAGCTTTCTTT
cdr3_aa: CASRPPNRNTEAFF

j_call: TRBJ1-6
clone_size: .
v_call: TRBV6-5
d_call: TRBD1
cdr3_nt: TGTGCCAGCAGTTTTCGGACAGGGGGCAATTCACCCCTCCACTTT
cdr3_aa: CASSFRTGGNSPLHF

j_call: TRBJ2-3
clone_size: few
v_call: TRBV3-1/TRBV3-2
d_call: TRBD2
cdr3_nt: TGTGCCAGCAGCAATAGAGCGGGGGCGGGGGGCACGCAGTATTTT
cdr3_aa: CASSNRAGAGGTQYF

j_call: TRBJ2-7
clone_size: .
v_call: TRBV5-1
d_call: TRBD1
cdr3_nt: TGCGCCAGCAGCTTGCGAGTGGGACAGGGTCATTACGAGCAGTACTTC
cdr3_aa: CASSLRVGQGHYEQYF

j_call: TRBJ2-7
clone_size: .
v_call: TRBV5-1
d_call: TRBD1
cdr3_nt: TGCGCCAGCCAATTGGGGTATGGACAGGGGGCGGAGGAGCAGTACTTC
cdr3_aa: CASQLGYGQGAEEQYF

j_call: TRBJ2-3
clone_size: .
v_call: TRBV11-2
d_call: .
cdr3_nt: TGTGCCAGCAGGGATTATGGGGGGACCACAGATACGCAGTATTTT
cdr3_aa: CASRDYGGTTDTQYF

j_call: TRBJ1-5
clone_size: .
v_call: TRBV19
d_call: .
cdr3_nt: TGTGCCAGTAGTATTCCCGGCAGGGGAAGTAATCAGCCCCAGCATTTT
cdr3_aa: CASSIPGRGSNQPQHF

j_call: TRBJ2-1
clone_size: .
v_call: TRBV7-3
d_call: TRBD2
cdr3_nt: TGTGCCAGCAGCTTAGGGTCTAGCGGGAGACTGGCCTACAATGAGCAGTTCTTC
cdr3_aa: CASSLGSSGRLAYNEQFF

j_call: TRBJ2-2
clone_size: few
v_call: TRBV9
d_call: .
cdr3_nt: TGTGCCAGCAGCGTAGCCCCCCGGGAAGCGGATAACACCGGGGAGCTGTTTTTT
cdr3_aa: CASSVAPREADNTGELFF

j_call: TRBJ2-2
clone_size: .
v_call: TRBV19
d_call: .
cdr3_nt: TGTGCCAGTAGTATCTCAGGGGCAGTCGGGGAGCTGTTTTTT
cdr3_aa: CASSISGAVGELFF

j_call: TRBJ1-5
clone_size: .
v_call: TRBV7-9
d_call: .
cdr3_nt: TGTGCCAGCAGCTCCCCGGGCGGGGAGAGCAATCAGCCCCAGCATTTT
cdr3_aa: CASSSPGGESNQPQHF

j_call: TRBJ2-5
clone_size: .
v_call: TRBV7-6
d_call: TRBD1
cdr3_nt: TGTGCCACCTCCCTGGAGGGACAGGCAGAGACCCAGTACTTC
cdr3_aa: CATSLEGQAETQYF

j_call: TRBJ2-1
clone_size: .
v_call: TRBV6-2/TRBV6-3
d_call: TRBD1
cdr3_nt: TGTGCCAGCAGTCCCACTCCGCAGGGGGCGAGGTACAATGAGCAGTTCTTC
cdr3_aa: CASSPTPQGARYNEQFF

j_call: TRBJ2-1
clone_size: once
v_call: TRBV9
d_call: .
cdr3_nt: TGTGCCAGCAGCGCTGCCTACAATGAGCAGTTCTTC
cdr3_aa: CASSAAYNEQFF

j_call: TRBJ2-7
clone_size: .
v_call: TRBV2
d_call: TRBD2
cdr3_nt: TGTGCCAGCAGGGGGGGGTTGGAAGCCTACGAGCAGTACTTC
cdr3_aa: CASRGGLEAYEQYF

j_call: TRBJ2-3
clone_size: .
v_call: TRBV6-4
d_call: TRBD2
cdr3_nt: TGTGCCAGCAGTGACTGGGGACTAGCGGGGACAGATACGCAGTATTTT
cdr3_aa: CASSDWGLAGTDTQYF

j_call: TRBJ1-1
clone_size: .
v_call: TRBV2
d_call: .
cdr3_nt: TGTGCCAGCAGAGACACAGGGAACACTGAAGCTTTCTTT
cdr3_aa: CASRDTGNTEAFF

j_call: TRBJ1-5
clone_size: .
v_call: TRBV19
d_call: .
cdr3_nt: TGTGCCAGTAGTAACACAGGGTATAGCAATCAGCCCCAGCATTTT
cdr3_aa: CASSNTGYSNQPQHF

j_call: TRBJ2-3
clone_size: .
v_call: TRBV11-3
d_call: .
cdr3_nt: TGTGCCAGCAGCTTAGGGGGACAACCAGATACGCAGTATTTT
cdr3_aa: CASSLGGQPDTQYF

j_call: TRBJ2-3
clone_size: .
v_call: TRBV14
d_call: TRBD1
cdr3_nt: TGTGCCAGCAGCCAAGGTGGGACAGGGACGCAGTATTTT
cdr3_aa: CASSQGGTGTQYF

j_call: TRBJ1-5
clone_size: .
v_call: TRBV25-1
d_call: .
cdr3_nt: TGTGCCAGCAGTGAATACAGGGCCGTTCAGCCCCAGCATTTT
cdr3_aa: CASSEYRAVQPQHF

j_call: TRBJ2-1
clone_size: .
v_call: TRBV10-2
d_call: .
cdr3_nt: TGCGCCAGCAGTGCGCGCAGGGTCTACAATGAGCAGTTCTTC
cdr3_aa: CASSARRVYNEQFF

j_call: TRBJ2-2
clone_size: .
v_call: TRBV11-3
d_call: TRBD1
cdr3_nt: TGTGCCAGCAGCGCTGGACAGGGTAGGGGCGGGGAGCTGTTTTTT
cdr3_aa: CASSAGQGRGGELFF

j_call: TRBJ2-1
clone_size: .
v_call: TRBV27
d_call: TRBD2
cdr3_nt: TGTGCCAGCAGTTTTCTGGGACTAGCTGGGAATGAGCAGTTCTTC
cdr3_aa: CASSFLGLAGNEQFF

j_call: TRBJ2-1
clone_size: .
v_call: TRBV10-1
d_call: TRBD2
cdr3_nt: TGCGCCAGGACTGGCGGGCGGGAGGGCAATGAGCAGTTCTTC
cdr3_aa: CARTGGREGNEQFF

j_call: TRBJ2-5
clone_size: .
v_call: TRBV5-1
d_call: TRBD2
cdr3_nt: TGCGCCAGCAGCTTGAGCCTAGCGGGAGGGGCCCGGGAGACCCAGTACTTC
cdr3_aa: CASSLSLAGGARETQYF

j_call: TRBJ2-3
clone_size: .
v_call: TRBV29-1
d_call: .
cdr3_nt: TGCAGCGTTGCTTTCGGGGTAGGGAGCACAGATACGCAGTATTTT
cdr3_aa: CSVAFGVGSTDTQYF

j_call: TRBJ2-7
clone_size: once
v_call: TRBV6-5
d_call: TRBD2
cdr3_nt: TGTGCCAGCATTACAGCCGGGGGGTCCTCCTACGAGCAGTACTTC
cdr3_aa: CASITAGGSSYEQYF

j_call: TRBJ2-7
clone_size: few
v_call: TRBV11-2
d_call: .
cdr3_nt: TGTGCCAGCAGCTTAGCCAGCTACGAGCAGTACTTC
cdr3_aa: CASSLASYEQYF